The T cell receptor (beta chain) under discussion was sequenced for a study of shared clonotypes between healthy human individuals. Study details: A couple of women and a few men aged 18 to 49 served as donors. The study used three CD4 naive, three CD4 memory, two CD8 naive and one CD8 memory plate per donor.

CD45RO-negative cells were positively selected for CCR7, leaving out terminally differentiated effector memory CD45RA+ cells. Donors were healthy HIV-negative adults without recent acute infections or vaccinations. Replicate PCRs from sorted subsets contained approximately 220 ng DNA, which is some 32,000 T cell genomes. Libraries were prepared by immunoSEQ multiplex PCR; TCRdb keeps only in-frame clonotypes and omits some of them. The data hold around 2.1 million clones, with under 95% observed a single time. This clone was observed once. V dropped 0 bases and J dropped 3 bases, with 9 bases sitting between them. Germline-derived CDR1 and CDR2 are ENHRY and SYGVKD. The CDR3 extends over 14 amino acids.

This receptor was identified in a man aged 18 to 30 in good health. Some clones in this sample may be carry-over from other donors' samples. Sequenced sample: naive CD8+ T cells from PBMCs. The genes are TRBV10-3 and TRBJ2-7, with D unclear. The CDR3 DNA reads TGTGCCATCAGTGAGTCAGGGAAGTACTACGAGCAGTACTTC. Protein: CAISESGKYYEQYF.